This TCR beta chain was captured by sequencing in a study of T cell repertoires in cytomegalovirus infection (dated by TCRdb to the late 2010s). Study-level background: Peptide stimulations targeted recently identified HLA-C-restricted CMV epitopes, whose presentation resists viral immunomodulation, together with well-studied HLA-B-restricted epitopes. Donor HLA type was relevant to the analysis, as public TCR beta signatures indicated carriage of CMV infection together with the matching HLA type.

Sequencing relied on an Illumina HiSeq 1500. TCRdb took the public reads, trimmed them with fastp at Q25, ran MiXCR for clone calling and kept in-frame beta chains. For every CDR3 protein sequence, its rows merge into one entry that carries the most common genes and DNA. Within this sample are some 800,000 distinct CDR3 sequences, with around a third of them counted one time only. The ten top clones hold around 12% of the sample. Overall results and qualifications from the work: In both this cohort and an independent cohort of approximately 350 donors, the cumulative frequency of public TCR beta family members distinguished carriers of CMV infection plus the relevant HLA type. The ex vivo response was dominated by HLA-C-restricted CMV-specific TCR beta clonotypes, and the single most frequent clonotype in two of eight donors was supplied by these HLA-C-restricted clonotypes.

Compared with germline, V lacks 1 base and J lacks 5 bases; bases without a gene match: 9. Including the terminal cysteine and phenylalanine, the CDR3 comprises 16 residues. The entry retains the CDR3 DNA only, 48 bases that are in frame from base 1. CDR1 and CDR2, looked up from the germline V gene, are MGHRA and YSYEKL. The label giving this sample's treatment or condition can be read as: in vitro stimulation with specific CMV peptide epitopes to enrich CMV-specific T cells. This clonotype has more than one count but fewer than ten. Its recognized antigen is unknown. No quality values exist for individual bases; no much larger clone is one base distant.

This chain is built from TRBV4-1 and TRBJ2-5, with 8 bases matching TRBD2. Here the sequenced sample was cultured CD8+ T cells from PBMCs, taken from culture after CMV antigen stimulation. The receptor was isolated from a human donor in good health (CMV status not recorded). Some clones in this sample may be carry-over from other donors' samples. The DNA sequence is TGCGCCAGCAGCCAAGTTCTCGGGGGGGCATGGGAGACCCAGTACTTC. Translated, it gives CASSQVLGGAWETQYF.